One T cell receptor (beta chain) is described in this entry. Its antigen remains unidentified. TCRdb re-called the 5' RACE reads and shows each CDR3 protein once, DNA omitted. The data include around 190,000 distinct CDR3 sequences; the top ten clones carry around 1.5%. The sample is drawn from a study of monozygotic twins with inflammatory bowel disease. General study points: IBD-affected twins scored below their healthy co-twins in TCRbeta diversity (inverse Simpson). For IBD patients, clonotypes shared with others were fewer than for healthy twins, especially with disease activity.

The CDR3 has 17 amino acids. Per the germline V gene, CDR1 is LNHDA and CDR2 is SQIVND (reference sequence). The chain joins TRBV19 to TRBJ1-2. The source is a human donor with ulcerative colitis or Crohn's disease, or a healthy co-twin of an affected twin (not recorded which). The source material was blood. The CDR3: CASSRDPSDRRFDGYTF.